The 2 T cell receptor beta chains presented below share a single source sample, sequenced in a study of T cells in tuberculosis (dated by TCRdb to about 2018). The library was built by means of the immunoSEQ multiplex PCR assay. In its TCRdb copy, this immuneACCESS table keeps in-frame sequences only and misses some clones. Where compared with another copy, unresolved V genes explain less than half of these, and the others have no known cause. The sample table shows about 29,000 clones, and about 90% are seen once. 6.1% of the sample belongs to the ten largest clones. What was sequenced was PBMCs. The source of these receptors is a donor aged 10 to 29 with latent tuberculosis or without tuberculosis infection.

The rearrangement uses TRBV5-1 and TRBJ2-3; a possible D gene is TRBD2 (7 bases). Germline values: CDR1 SGHRS, CDR2 YFSETQ. Trimming removed 4 bases at V and 6 bases at J, with 18 bases between. CDR3 length: 15 residues. In nucleotides, the CDR3 is TGCGCCAGCAGCCTCCAGACAGGAGCGGGGGATACGCAGTATTTT. It translates to CASSLQTGAGDTQYF. The full variable domain, in which reference TRBV5-1 and TRBJ2-3 provide the parts outside the CDR3, is KAGVTQTPRYLIKTRGQQVTLSCSPISGHRSVSWYQQTPGQGLQFLFEYFSETQRNKGNFPGRFSGRQFSNSRSEMNVSTLELGDSALYLCASSLQTGAGDTQYFGPGTRLTVL.

This clone was observed a single time. This chain links TRBV6-4 with TRBJ2-2; D may be TRBD2 (5 bases). The CDR3 covers 17 residues. With 3 bases removed from V and 0 bases from J, the gap between germline ends came to 14 bases. Germline V lookup: CDR1 MRHNA, CDR2 SNTAGT. The CDR3 DNA follows: TGTGCCAGCAGTGAGGAGGCGGAAATAACGAACACCGGGGAGCTGTTTTTT. It specifies CASSEEAEITNTGELFF.